This T cell receptor beta chain was found in a study of blood T cell repertoires in COVID-19 (dated by TCRdb to about 2020). Regarding the research as a whole: The collaborator samples originated in the United States, Italy and Spain and spanned the acute and convalescent phases of COVID-19. The material from the prospective study consisted of cDNA or gDNA derived from T cells, B-cell-depleted T cells, or PBMCs. Deeply sampled blood TCRbeta repertoires from subjects exposed to, actively infected with, or recovered from COVID-19 were included in the dataset. The repertoires were released in a freely available public database meant as a resource for research on the immune response to SARS-CoV-2. Samples came from the ongoing ImmuneRACE study (first 160 participants) plus 1,254 subjects from 6 global collaborators. A de-identified subject ID, COVID-19 status, age in years and sex were almost always included in the sample metadata. HLA class I and class II types, where available, came from metadata supplied by the sample provider rather than from assay-based typing.

Enrolling through a virtual design, the prospective study's participants ranged in age from roughly 18 to 90 years and lived across 20 to 30 United States geographic areas. In the prospective study, participants were assigned to cohorts based on the clinical history participants reported in a screening survey and a study questionnaire. ImmuneRACE Cohort 3 recovered participants were defined by two consecutive negative NP/OP PCR tests, healthcare professional clearance, or symptom resolution. Mobile phlebotomists in the prospective study collected whole blood, serum and a nasopharyngeal or oropharyngeal swab from every participant. Participants in the prospective study had the option to provide additional blood draws and questionnaires over a roughly two-month period. Before DNA extraction, blood samples from the prospective study were shipped at room temperature or frozen. The immunoSEQ Assay, a bias-controlled multiplex PCR, was used to amplify TCRbeta CDR3 regions from genomic DNA. On the authors' methods: The number of nucleated cells in each sample was estimated by amplification of reference gene primers within the assay. To quantify the absolute abundance of each unique TCRbeta CDR3 rearrangement, sequence reads were collapsed and filtered. For each sample, productive Simpson clonality was calculated as the square root of Simpson's diversity index across productive rearrangements. TCRdb re-hosts the immuneACCESS table, in-frame sequences only. Its copies lack some clones; in the studies checked, an unresolved V gene accounts for under half of them, and the cause for the rest is not known. V, J and clone size derive from that table, while D and trimming were established from the DNA sequence. The sample data list approximately 470,000 clones, and around 87% of these were observed just once. The ten largest clones add up to about 0.75% of the sample.

Turning to this clone: It lacks a known antigen. Base-call qualities are not available, and no considerably larger clone is one nucleotide away.

The junction carries 12 bases between V and J, which are trimmed by 9 bases and 3 bases respectively. From the cysteine up to the phenylalanine, the CDR3 has a length of 13 residues. The retained sequence is limited to the CDR3, 39 bases, with the frame set at the first base. CDR1 and CDR2, per the germline V gene (reference sequence), are LNHDA and SQIVND. Beyond this particular receptor, the publication reports: The amount of clinical and demographic metadata varied by source and participant and was provided uncurated.

The receptor was isolated from a woman between 18 and 29 years old who had recovered from COVID-19. The chain is encoded by TRBV19 joined to TRBJ1-5; no D segment can be confidently identified. The sample taken for sequencing was PBMCs or T cells enriched from blood (not recorded which). Read as DNA, the sequence is TGTGCCAGATTGGAGGACGTCAATCAGCCCCAGCATTTT. The encoded protein is CARLEDVNQPQHF.